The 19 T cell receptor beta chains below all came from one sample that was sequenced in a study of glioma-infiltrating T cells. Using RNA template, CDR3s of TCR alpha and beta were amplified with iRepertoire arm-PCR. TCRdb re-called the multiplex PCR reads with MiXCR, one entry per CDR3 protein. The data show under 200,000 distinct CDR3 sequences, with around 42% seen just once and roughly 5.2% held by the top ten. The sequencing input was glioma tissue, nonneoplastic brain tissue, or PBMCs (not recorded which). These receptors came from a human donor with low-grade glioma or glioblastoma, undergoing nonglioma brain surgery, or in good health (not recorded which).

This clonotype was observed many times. The CDR3 is CASSLTSGTTDTQYF. The DNA of the CDR3 is TGTGCCAGCTCCCTGACTAGCGGGACAACAGATACGCAGTATTTT. This chain uses TRBV2 with TRBJ2-3, with 11 nucleotides matching TRBD2. V lost 8 bases, J lost 3 bases, and 7 bases stayed unmatched. The germline CDR1 and CDR2 sequences are SNHLY and FYNNEI. The length of the CDR3 is 15 residues.

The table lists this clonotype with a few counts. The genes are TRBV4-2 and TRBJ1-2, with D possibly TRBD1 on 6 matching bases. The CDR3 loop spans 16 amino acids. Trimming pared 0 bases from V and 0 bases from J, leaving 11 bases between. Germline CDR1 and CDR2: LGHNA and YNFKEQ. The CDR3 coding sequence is TGTGCCAGCAGCCAAGACCGACAGGCAGCTAACTATGGCTACACCTTC. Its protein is CASSQDRQAANYGYTF.

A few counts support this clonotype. CDR3 amino acids: CASSLDGQGWGEAFF. The CDR3 bases are TGCGCCAGCAGCTTGGACGGACAGGGCTGGGGTGAAGCTTTCTTT. The chain joins TRBV5-1 to TRBJ1-1, with 8 bases fitting TRBD1. Germline assignment: CDR1 SGHRS and CDR2 YFSETQ. V dropped 0 bases and J dropped 7; count of bases not matched to a gene: 8. This CDR3 comprises 15 residues. The variable domain in full, completed from reference TRBV5-1 and TRBJ1-1, reads KAGVTQTPRYLIKTRGQQVTLSCSPISGHRSVSWYQQTPGQGLQFLFEYFSETQRNKGNFPGRFSGRQFSNSRSEMNVSTLELGDSALYLCASSLDGQGWGEAFFGQGTRLTVV.

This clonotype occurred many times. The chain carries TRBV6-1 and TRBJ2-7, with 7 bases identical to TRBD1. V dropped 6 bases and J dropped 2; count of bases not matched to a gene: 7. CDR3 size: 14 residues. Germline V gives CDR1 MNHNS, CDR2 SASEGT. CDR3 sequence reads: CASRGSGGTYEQYF. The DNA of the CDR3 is TGTGCCAGCAGGGGGTCAGGGGGAACCTACGAGCAGTACTTC.

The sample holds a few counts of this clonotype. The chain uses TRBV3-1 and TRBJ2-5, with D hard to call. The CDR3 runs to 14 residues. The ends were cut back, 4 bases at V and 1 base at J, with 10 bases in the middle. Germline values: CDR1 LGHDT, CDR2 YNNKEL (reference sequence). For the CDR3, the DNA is TGTGCCAGCAGCCTGTCCAGGTTCCAAGAGACCCAGTACTTC. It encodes CASSLSRFQETQYF.

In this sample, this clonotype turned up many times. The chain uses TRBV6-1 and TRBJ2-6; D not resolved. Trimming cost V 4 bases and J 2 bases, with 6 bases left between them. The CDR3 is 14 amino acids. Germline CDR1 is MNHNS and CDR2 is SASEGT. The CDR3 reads CASSALPGANVLTF. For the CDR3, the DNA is TGTGCCAGCAGTGCCTTACCTGGGGCCAACGTCCTGACTTTC.

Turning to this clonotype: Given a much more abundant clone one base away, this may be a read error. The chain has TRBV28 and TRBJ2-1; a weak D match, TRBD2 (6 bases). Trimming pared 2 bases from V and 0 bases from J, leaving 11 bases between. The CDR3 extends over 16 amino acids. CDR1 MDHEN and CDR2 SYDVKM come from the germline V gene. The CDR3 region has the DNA TGTGCCAGCAGTTTAAGGGAGGACCACTCCTACAATGAGCAGTTCTTC. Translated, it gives CASSLREDHSYNEQFF. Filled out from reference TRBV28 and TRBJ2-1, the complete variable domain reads DVKVTQSSRYLVKRTGEKVFLECVQDMDHENMFWYRQDPGLGLRLIYFSYDVKMKEKGDIPEGYSVSREKKERFSLILESASTNQTSMYLCASSLREDHSYNEQFFGPGTRLTVL.

The chain's CDR3 is CASSPGQWKAYEQYF. CDR3 in DNA: TGTGCCAGCAGTCCGGGGCAGTGGAAAGCCTACGAGCAGTACTTC. The chain employs TRBV6-2 or TRBV6-3 and TRBJ2-7, with D perhaps TRBD1 or TRBD2 (5 bases each). The CDR3 is made up of 15 amino acids. V lost 5 bases, J lost 2 bases, and 16 bases lay in between. Germline CDR1 and CDR2: MNHEY and SVGEGT.

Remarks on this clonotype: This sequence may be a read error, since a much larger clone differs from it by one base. CDR3: CASSVLGQGSDTQYF. CDR3 DNA sequence: TGTGCCAGCAGCGTCCTGGGACAGGGTTCAGATACGCAGTATTTT. This chain links TRBV2 with TRBJ2-3; TRBD1 aligns across 9 bases. CDR3 size: 15 residues. V was pared by 6 bases and J by 4 bases, with 8 bases of the junction left unmatched. Per the germline V gene, CDR1 is SNHLY and CDR2 is FYNNEI.

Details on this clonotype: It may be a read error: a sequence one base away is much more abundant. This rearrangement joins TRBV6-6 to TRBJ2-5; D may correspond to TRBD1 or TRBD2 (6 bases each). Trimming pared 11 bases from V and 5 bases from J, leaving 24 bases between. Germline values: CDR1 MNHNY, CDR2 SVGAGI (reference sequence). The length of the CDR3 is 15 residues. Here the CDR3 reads CAGRRDNLASETQYF. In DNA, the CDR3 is TGTGCCGGCCGAAGGGACAACCTAGCGTCGGAGACCCAGTACTTC.

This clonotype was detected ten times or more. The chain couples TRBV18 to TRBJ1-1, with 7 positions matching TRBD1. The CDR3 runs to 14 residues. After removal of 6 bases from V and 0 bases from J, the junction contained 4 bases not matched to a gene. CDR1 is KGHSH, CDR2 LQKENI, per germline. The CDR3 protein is CASSQQGMNTEAFF. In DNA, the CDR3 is TGTGCCAGCTCGCAACAGGGGATGAACACTGAAGCTTTCTTT.

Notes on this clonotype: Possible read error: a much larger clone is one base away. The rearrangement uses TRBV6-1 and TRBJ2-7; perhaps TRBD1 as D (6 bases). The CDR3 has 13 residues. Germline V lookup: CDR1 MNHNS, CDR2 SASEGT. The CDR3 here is CAISGQGSNEQYF. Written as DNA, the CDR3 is TGTGCCATCAGTGGGCAGGGGTCCAACGAGCAGTACTTC.

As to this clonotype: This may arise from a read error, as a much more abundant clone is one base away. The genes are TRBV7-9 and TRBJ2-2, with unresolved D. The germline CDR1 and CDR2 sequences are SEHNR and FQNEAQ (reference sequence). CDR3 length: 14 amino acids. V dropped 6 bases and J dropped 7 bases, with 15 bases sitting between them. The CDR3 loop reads CASRPKGRFGELFF. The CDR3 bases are TGTGCCAGCAGACCCAAGGGAAGATTCGGGGAGCTGTTTTTT.

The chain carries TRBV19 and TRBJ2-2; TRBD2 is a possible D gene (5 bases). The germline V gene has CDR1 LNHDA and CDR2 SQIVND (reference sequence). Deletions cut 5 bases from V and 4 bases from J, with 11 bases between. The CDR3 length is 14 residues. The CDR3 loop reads CASSLRTGTGELFF. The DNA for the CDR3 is TGTGCCAGTAGTCTCCGGACTGGCACCGGGGAGCTGTTTTTT.

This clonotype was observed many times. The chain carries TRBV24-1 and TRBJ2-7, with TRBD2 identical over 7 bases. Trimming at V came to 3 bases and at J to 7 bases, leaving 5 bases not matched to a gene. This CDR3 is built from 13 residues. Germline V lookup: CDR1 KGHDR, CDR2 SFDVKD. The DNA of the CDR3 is TGTGCCACCAGTGATCTAGGGAGGGAAGAGCAGTACTTC. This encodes CATSDLGREEQYF.

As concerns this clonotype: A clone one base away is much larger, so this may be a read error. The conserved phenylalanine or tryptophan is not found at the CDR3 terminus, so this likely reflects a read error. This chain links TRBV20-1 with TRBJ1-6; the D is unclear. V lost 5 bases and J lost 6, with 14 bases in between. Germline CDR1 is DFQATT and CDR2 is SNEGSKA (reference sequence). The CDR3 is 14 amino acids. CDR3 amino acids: CSAPALGSNSPLHL. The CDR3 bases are TGCAGTGCTCCTGCTCTGGGCAGTAATTCACCCCTCCACCTT.

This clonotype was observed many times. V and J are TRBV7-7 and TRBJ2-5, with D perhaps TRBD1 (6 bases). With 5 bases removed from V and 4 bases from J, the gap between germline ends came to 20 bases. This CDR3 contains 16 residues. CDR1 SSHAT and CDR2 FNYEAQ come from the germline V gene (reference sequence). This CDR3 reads CASSPSMAGDLETQYF. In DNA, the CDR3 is TGTGCCAGCAGCCCGTCGATGGCAGGGGATCTAGAGACCCAGTACTTC.

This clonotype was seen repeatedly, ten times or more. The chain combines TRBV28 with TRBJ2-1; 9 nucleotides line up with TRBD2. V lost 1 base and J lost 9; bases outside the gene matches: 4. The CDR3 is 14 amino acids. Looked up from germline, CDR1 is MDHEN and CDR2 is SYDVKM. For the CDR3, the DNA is TGTGCCAGCAGTTTATCCGGCGGGAGGGTTGAGCAGTTCTTC. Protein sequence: CASSLSGGRVEQFF.

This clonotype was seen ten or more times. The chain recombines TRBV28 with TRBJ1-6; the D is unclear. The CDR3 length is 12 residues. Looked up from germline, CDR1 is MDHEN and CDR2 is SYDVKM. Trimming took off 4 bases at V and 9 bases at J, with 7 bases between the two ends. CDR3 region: CASSSFSSPLHF. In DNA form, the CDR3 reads TGTGCCAGCAGTTCCTTTTCTTCACCCCTCCACTTT.